These T cell receptor beta chains were read from a single sample in a study of T cells in Graves' hyperthyroidism and ophthalmopathy. TCRdb independently ran MiXCR on the multiplex PCR reads; one entry per CDR3 protein. The sample yields 250,000 to 300,000 distinct CDR3 sequences, around 15% seen once. The sample comprised blood. These receptors were obtained from a woman in her fifties or sixties with Graves' hyperthyroidism that later progressed to Graves' ophthalmopathy. The CDR3 runs from the conserved cysteine through the conserved F or W. A D gene is named only where the DNA matches it firmly. Clone size appears in some rows only: once, few, many, or a class for an expanded clone.

len: 15; d_gene: TRBD1; v_gene: TRBV11-2; abundance: NA; j_gene: TRBJ1-2; CDR3nt: TGTGCCAGCAGCTTAAACAGGGGCGGCGGCTATGGCTACACCTTC; CDR3aa: CASSLNRGGGYGYTF
len: 13; d_gene: NA; v_gene: TRBV28; abundance: many; j_gene: TRBJ1-4; CDR3nt: TGTGCCAGCAGACGACAGTATAATGAAAAACTGTTTTTT; CDR3aa: CASRRQYNEKLFF
len: 15; d_gene: TRBD2; v_gene: TRBV5-1; abundance: NA; j_gene: TRBJ2-1; CDR3nt: TGTGCCAGCAGACGGGGACTAGCCGAACGCGATGAGCAGTTCTTC; CDR3aa: CASRRGLAERDEQFF
len: 16; d_gene: NA; v_gene: TRBV20-1; abundance: many; j_gene: TRBJ1-1; CDR3nt: TGCAGTGCCGATGATACAGGCTCTGTGATGAACACTGAAGCTTTCTTT; CDR3aa: CSADDTGSVMNTEAFF
len: 16; d_gene: TRBD1; v_gene: TRBV11-3; abundance: many; j_gene: TRBJ1-1; CDR3nt: TGTGCCAGCAGCCCCGGACAGGGGGCCGGGAGCACTGAAGCTTTCTTT; CDR3aa: CASSPGQGAGSTEAFF
len: 14; d_gene: NA; v_gene: TRBV13; abundance: many; j_gene: TRBJ2-4; CDR3nt: TGTGCCAGCCGTCCGGGCCTCAGGAAAAACATTCAGTACTTC; CDR3aa: CASRPGLRKNIQYF
len: 17; d_gene: NA; v_gene: TRBV7-3; abundance: many; j_gene: TRBJ2-3; CDR3nt: TGTGCCAGCAGCTCCGATCCCCGTTTGGTCAGCACAGATACGCAGTATTTT; CDR3aa: CASSSDPRLVSTDTQYF
len: 15; d_gene: TRBD2; v_gene: TRBV30; abundance: many; j_gene: TRBJ2-2; CDR3nt: TGTGCCTGGAGTGTAACCCTAGCGGGAGCCGGGGAGCTGTTTTTT; CDR3aa: CAWSVTLAGAGELFF
len: 13; d_gene: NA; v_gene: TRBV24-1; abundance: many; j_gene: TRBJ1-5; CDR3nt: TGTGCCACACGGGAGGGGAAGGCTCAGCCCCAGCATTTT; CDR3aa: CATREGKAQPQHF
len: 13; d_gene: NA; v_gene: TRBV28; abundance: many; j_gene: TRBJ1-5; CDR3nt: TGTGCCAGCAACCGTTTTCGCAATCAGCCCCAGCATTTT; CDR3aa: CASNRFRNQPQHF
len: 15; d_gene: NA; v_gene: TRBV5-1; abundance: NA; j_gene: TRBJ2-1; CDR3nt: TGCGCCAGCAGCTTGGTAGCGGACACCTACAATGAGCAGTTCTTC; CDR3aa: CASSLVADTYNEQFF
len: 14; d_gene: TRBD1; v_gene: TRBV10-3; abundance: many; j_gene: TRBJ1-4; CDR3nt: TGTGCCATGGCTTCGGGGACAGGGGACGAAAAACTGTTTTTT; CDR3aa: CAMASGTGDEKLFF
len: 12; d_gene: NA; v_gene: TRBV7-9; abundance: many; j_gene: TRBJ2-3; CDR3nt: TGTGCCAGCAGCTTAATCCCAGATACGCAGTATTTT; CDR3aa: CASSLIPDTQYF
len: 13; d_gene: NA; v_gene: TRBV2; abundance: medium-sized; j_gene: TRBJ1-2; CDR3nt: TGTGCCAGCAGTGACGCGGCAGCCTATGGCTACACCTTC; CDR3aa: CASSDAAAYGYTF
len: 16; d_gene: NA; v_gene: TRBV6-2/TRBV6-3; abundance: many; j_gene: TRBJ2-5; CDR3nt: TGTGCCAGCAGTGGGTGGGACTCCGCCAGTCAAGAGACCCAGTACTTC; CDR3aa: CASSGWDSASQETQYF
len: 14; d_gene: TRBD2; v_gene: TRBV5-1; abundance: NA; j_gene: TRBJ2-7; CDR3nt: TGCGCCAGCGGGACTAGCGGGAGCCATCGGGAGCAGTACTTC; CDR3aa: CASGTSGSHREQYF
len: 16; d_gene: NA; v_gene: TRBV14; abundance: many; j_gene: TRBJ2-2; CDR3nt: TGTGCCAGCAGCCAAGATGACAGCGCGAACACCGGGGAGCTGTTTTTT; CDR3aa: CASSQDDSANTGELFF
len: 13; d_gene: NA; v_gene: TRBV7-9; abundance: few; j_gene: TRBJ1-2; CDR3nt: TGTGCCAGCAGCGCAACATACAGCTATGGCTACACCTTC; CDR3aa: CASSATYSYGYTF
len: 14; d_gene: TRBD1; v_gene: TRBV2; abundance: many; j_gene: TRBJ2-1; CDR3nt: TGTGCCAGCAGGCTGGGGACAGCCTCGAATGAGCAGTTCTTC; CDR3aa: CASRLGTASNEQFF
len: 15; d_gene: TRBD2; v_gene: TRBV28; abundance: many; j_gene: TRBJ2-7; CDR3nt: TGTGCCAGCAGTTTAACTAGCGGAGCCTCCGGCGAGCAGTACTTC; CDR3aa: CASSLTSGASGEQYF
len: 14; d_gene: TRBD1; v_gene: TRBV7-9; abundance: few; j_gene: TRBJ1-4; CDR3nt: TGTGCCAGCAGCCCTGGGGACAGGAATGAAAAACTGTTTTTT; CDR3aa: CASSPGDRNEKLFF
len: 15; d_gene: TRBD1; v_gene: TRBV3-1; abundance: many; j_gene: TRBJ1-1; CDR3nt: TGTGCCAGCTCAGGACAGGGGGCGCCGAACACTGAAGCTTTCTTT; CDR3aa: CASSGQGAPNTEAFF
len: 15; d_gene: NA; v_gene: TRBV11-1; abundance: NA; j_gene: TRBJ2-6; CDR3nt: TGTGCCAGCAGCTTACAGCGATCGGGGGCCAACGTCCTGACTTTC; CDR3aa: CASSLQRSGANVLTF
len: 16; d_gene: NA; v_gene: TRBV9; abundance: NA; j_gene: TRBJ1-3; CDR3nt: TGTGCCAGCAGCGTAGATTTGGGCACCCTTGTAAACACCATATATTTT; CDR3aa: CASSVDLGTLVNTIYF
len: 15; d_gene: NA; v_gene: TRBV28; abundance: many; j_gene: TRBJ1-5; CDR3nt: TGTGCCAGCAGTTTTCAAGGGCAGGCCAATCAGCCCCAGCATTTT; CDR3aa: CASSFQGQANQPQHF
len: 11; d_gene: NA; v_gene: TRBV20-1; abundance: NA; j_gene: TRBJ2-3; CDR3nt: TGCAGTGCACATGGCACAGATACGCAGTATTTT; CDR3aa: CSAHGTDTQYF
len: 12; d_gene: NA; v_gene: TRBV2; abundance: many; j_gene: TRBJ1-1; CDR3nt: TGTGCCAGTCAGGAGGGAGTAACTGAAGCTTTCTTT; CDR3aa: CASQEGVTEAFF
len: 13; d_gene: NA; v_gene: TRBV20-1; abundance: NA; j_gene: TRBJ1-6; CDR3nt: TGCAGCCTTAAGGGGCCGTATAATTCACCCCTCCACTTT; CDR3aa: CSLKGPYNSPLHF
len: 16; d_gene: NA; v_gene: TRBV5-6; abundance: NA; j_gene: TRBJ1-3; CDR3nt: TGTGCCAGCGCCGTCGGAGCTGGGGGAGGTGGAAACACCATATATTTT; CDR3aa: CASAVGAGGGGNTIYF
len: 15; d_gene: NA; v_gene: TRBV5-1; abundance: many; j_gene: TRBJ2-1; CDR3nt: TGCGCCAGCAGCTACAGGCTAGCCTCCTACAATGAGCAGTTCTTC; CDR3aa: CASSYRLASYNEQFF
len: 14; d_gene: TRBD1; v_gene: TRBV5-1; abundance: NA; j_gene: TRBJ1-1; CDR3nt: TGCGCCAGCAGCATAACCGGACAGGGCACTGAAGCTTTCTTT; CDR3aa: CASSITGQGTEAFF
len: 13; d_gene: NA; v_gene: TRBV7-3; abundance: many; j_gene: TRBJ2-2; CDR3nt: TGTGCCAGCAGAGTTTCGAACACCGGGGAGCTGTTTTTT; CDR3aa: CASRVSNTGELFF
len: 12; d_gene: NA; v_gene: TRBV7-9; abundance: few; j_gene: TRBJ2-5; CDR3nt: TGTGCCAGCAGTCCAACTGAAGAGACCCAGTACTTC; CDR3aa: CASSPTEETQYF
len: 13; d_gene: NA; v_gene: TRBV28; abundance: many; j_gene: TRBJ1-1; CDR3nt: TGTGCCAGCAGTTTATTTAGAGACACTGAAGCTTTCTTT; CDR3aa: CASSLFRDTEAFF
len: 17; d_gene: NA; v_gene: TRBV4-1; abundance: NA; j_gene: TRBJ1-1; CDR3nt: TGCGCCAGCAGCCAAAAGCTTCCGGGACCGGGGAACACTGAAGCTTTCTTT; CDR3aa: CASSQKLPGPGNTEAFF
len: 15; d_gene: NA; v_gene: TRBV14; abundance: few; j_gene: TRBJ1-1; CDR3nt: TGTGCCAGCAGCCAACTGGACATATCGAACACTGAAGCTTTCTTT; CDR3aa: CASSQLDISNTEAFF
len: 14; d_gene: NA; v_gene: TRBV7-9; abundance: many; j_gene: TRBJ2-7; CDR3nt: TGTGCCAGCACCCGGGCAGCTAGCTCCTACGAGCAGTACTTC; CDR3aa: CASTRAASSYEQYF
len: 13; d_gene: NA; v_gene: TRBV20-1; abundance: many; j_gene: TRBJ2-7; CDR3nt: TGCAGTGCTAAGGAGGAGATGGGCTACGAGCAGTACTTC; CDR3aa: CSAKEEMGYEQYF
len: 14; d_gene: TRBD2; v_gene: TRBV28; abundance: many; j_gene: TRBJ2-7; CDR3nt: TGTGCCAGCAGTTCGGGGGGGGGAGGCTACGAGCAGTACTTC; CDR3aa: CASSSGGGGYEQYF
len: 20; d_gene: NA; v_gene: TRBV7-8; abundance: few; j_gene: TRBJ2-5; CDR3nt: TGTGCCAGCAGCTTAACTTGGACAGTTCGAGTATCGATACACCAAGAGACCCAGTACTTC; CDR3aa: CASSLTWTVRVSIHQETQYF
len: 15; d_gene: NA; v_gene: TRBV5-1; abundance: NA; j_gene: TRBJ2-7; CDR3nt: TGCGCCAGCAGCTTGGCCGAGCTGAAGTCCTACGAGCAGTACTTC; CDR3aa: CASSLAELKSYEQYF
len: 15; d_gene: TRBD1; v_gene: TRBV9; abundance: NA; j_gene: TRBJ1-5; CDR3nt: TGTGCCAGCAGCGTCGGGACAGGAAGCAATCAGCCCCAGCATTTT; CDR3aa: CASSVGTGSNQPQHF
len: 13; d_gene: NA; v_gene: TRBV6-1; abundance: few; j_gene: TRBJ1-1; CDR3nt: TGTGCCAGCAGTAAGCCGGACCACACTGAAGCTTTCTTT; CDR3aa: CASSKPDHTEAFF
len: 14; d_gene: TRBD1; v_gene: TRBV20-1; abundance: many; j_gene: TRBJ2-7; CDR3nt: TGCAGTGCCCCGGACCGGGACAGGGGGCCCGAGCAGTACTTC; CDR3aa: CSAPDRDRGPEQYF
len: 14; d_gene: NA; v_gene: TRBV27; abundance: many; j_gene: TRBJ1-2; CDR3nt: TGTGCCAGCAGTCCCCTCGGTGACGCCTATGGCTACACCTTC; CDR3aa: CASSPLGDAYGYTF
len: 14; d_gene: TRBD1; v_gene: TRBV29-1; abundance: many; j_gene: TRBJ2-7; CDR3nt: TGCAGCGTTGGGATTCTACAGGGGGGCGGCGAGCAGTACTTC; CDR3aa: CSVGILQGGGEQYF
len: 15; d_gene: TRBD1; v_gene: TRBV4-1; abundance: few; j_gene: TRBJ2-4; CDR3nt: TGCGCCAGCAGCCAAGAGGGACGACAGGGGAACATTCAGTACTTC; CDR3aa: CASSQEGRQGNIQYF
len: 10; d_gene: TRBD1; v_gene: TRBV20-1; abundance: many; j_gene: TRBJ1-2; CDR3nt: TGCAGTGCTCCAGGGGGAGGCTACACCTTC; CDR3aa: CSAPGGGYTF
len: 13; d_gene: NA; v_gene: TRBV5-1; abundance: many; j_gene: TRBJ2-1; CDR3nt: TGCGCCAGCAGCTTGAACGGGTTTAACGAGCAGTTCTTC; CDR3aa: CASSLNGFNEQFF
len: 16; d_gene: NA; v_gene: TRBV4-1; abundance: NA; j_gene: TRBJ1-2; CDR3nt: TGCGCCAGCAGCCAAGCTTCCTCCAGGCGAACCTATGGCTACACCTTC; CDR3aa: CASSQASSRRTYGYTF
len: 13; d_gene: NA; v_gene: TRBV27; abundance: many; j_gene: TRBJ2-5; CDR3nt: TGTGCCAGCAGTTGGACCGCCCGGGAGACCCAGTACTTC; CDR3aa: CASSWTARETQYF
len: 13; d_gene: NA; v_gene: TRBV9; abundance: many; j_gene: TRBJ1-5; CDR3nt: TGTGCCAGCAGCGTTGGCTTTAATCAGCCCCAGCATTTT; CDR3aa: CASSVGFNQPQHF
len: 11; d_gene: NA; v_gene: TRBV2; abundance: many; j_gene: TRBJ2-3; CDR3nt: TGTGCCAGCAGTGAGGGGCCTACGCAGTATTTT; CDR3aa: CASSEGPTQYF